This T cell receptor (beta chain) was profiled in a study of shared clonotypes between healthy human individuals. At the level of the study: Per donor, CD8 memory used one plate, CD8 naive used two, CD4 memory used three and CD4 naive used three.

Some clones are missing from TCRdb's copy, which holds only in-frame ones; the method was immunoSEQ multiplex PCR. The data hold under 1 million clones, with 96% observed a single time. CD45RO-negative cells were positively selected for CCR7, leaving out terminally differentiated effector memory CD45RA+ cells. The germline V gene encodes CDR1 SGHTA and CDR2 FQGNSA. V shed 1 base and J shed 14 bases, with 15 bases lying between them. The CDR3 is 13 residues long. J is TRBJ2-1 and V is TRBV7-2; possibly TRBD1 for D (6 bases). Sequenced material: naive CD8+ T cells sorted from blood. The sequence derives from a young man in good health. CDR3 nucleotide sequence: TGTGCCAGCAGCTTAGGTGGGGTTGCAGGGGAGTTCTTC. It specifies CASSLGGVAGEFF.